This T cell receptor (beta chain) was recorded in a study of cytomegalovirus exposure and HLA in healthy donors. Study-wide background: Researchers previously reported finding 90 million to 130 million unique TCR beta sequences from 150 million to 200 million T cells. Findings and caveats of the study: With later analysis, a missense DCLRE1C variant became linked to TCR beta V- and J-gene trimming. Reported findings show TCR beta sequences accurately forecast HLA-A and HLA-B alleles in most subjects.

From germline, CDR1 is SNHLY and CDR2 FYNNEI. CDR3 length: 12 amino acids. Trimming took off 6 bases at V and 2 bases at J, with 7 bases between the two ends. A word on this clone: The antigen remains unidentified.

PCR employed 60 Vbeta and 13 Jbeta primers. TCRdb keeps only in-frame clones here, not all; method: immunoSEQ multiplex PCR. This table holds some 160,000 clones, about 64% found once. Samples came from healthy bone marrow donors. The specimen was PBMCs. The rearrangement links TRBV2 to TRBJ2-5; D might be TRBD1 (5 bases). The sequence was obtained from a man aged 60-69 years in good health and CMV-seronegative. For the CDR3, the DNA is TGTGCCAGCAGAGGGGTTCAAGAGACCCAGTACTTC. Its protein is CASRGVQETQYF.